This entry concerns a single T cell receptor beta chain. The PCR employed 60 Vbeta primers together with 13 Jbeta primers. Assay used: immunoSEQ multiplex PCR; TCRdb lists only in-frame clones, some missing. The sample lists 100,000 to 150,000 clones; around 70% were seen once. This sample was taken from a study of cytomegalovirus exposure and HLA in healthy donors. This CDR3 is 15 amino acids long. Germline V gives CDR1 SGHNT, CDR2 YYREEE (reference sequence). V dropped 4 bases and J dropped 3; count of bases not matched to a gene: 5. Sequenced: PBMCs. The receptor was derived from a male donor in good health and CMV-seronegative. This rearrangement joins TRBV5-4 to TRBJ2-2, with 8 bases identical to TRBD1. CDR3 region: CASSPGGWDTGELFF. CDR3 DNA: TGTGCCAGCAGCCCAGGGGGCTGGGACACCGGGGAGCTGTTTTTT.